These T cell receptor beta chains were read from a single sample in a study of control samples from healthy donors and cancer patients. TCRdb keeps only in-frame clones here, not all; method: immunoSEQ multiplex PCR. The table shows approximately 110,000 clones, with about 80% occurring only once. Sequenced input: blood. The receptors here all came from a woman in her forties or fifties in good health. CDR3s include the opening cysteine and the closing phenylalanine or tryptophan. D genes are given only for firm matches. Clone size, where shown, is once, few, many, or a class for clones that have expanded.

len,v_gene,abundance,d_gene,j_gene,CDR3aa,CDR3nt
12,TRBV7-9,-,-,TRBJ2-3,CASRSSTDTQYF,TGTGCCAGCAGGTCTAGCACAGATACGCAGTATTTT
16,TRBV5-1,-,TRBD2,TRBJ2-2,CASSFRQREVSGELFF,TGCGCCAGCAGCTTCCGACAGCGGGAGGTTTCCGGGGAGCTGTTTTTT
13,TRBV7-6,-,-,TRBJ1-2,CASSLAEDYGYTF,TGTGCCAGCAGCTTAGCAGAGGACTATGGCTACACCTTC
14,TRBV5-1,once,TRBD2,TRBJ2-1,CASSLSSGGVEQFF,TGCGCCAGCAGCTTGAGTAGCGGGGGGGTAGAGCAGTTCTTC
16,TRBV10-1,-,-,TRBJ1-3,CASRRDGQSSGNTIYF,TGCGCCAGCAGACGGGATGGGCAGAGCTCTGGAAACACCATATATTTT
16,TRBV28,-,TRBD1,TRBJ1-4,CASSPPLRGGGEKLFF,TGTGCCAGCAGTCCCCCTTTGAGAGGGGGCGGTGAAAAACTGTTTTTT
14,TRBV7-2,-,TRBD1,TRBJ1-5,CASSPGQGNQPQHF,TGTGCCAGCAGCCCGGGACAGGGCAATCAGCCCCAGCATTTT
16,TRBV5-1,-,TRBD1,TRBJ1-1,CASGIRQGAVNTEAFF,TGCGCCAGCGGCATCCGACAGGGGGCGGTCAACACTGAAGCTTTCTTT
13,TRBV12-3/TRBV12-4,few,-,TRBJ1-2,CASSPAGNYGYTF,TGTGCCAGCTCTCCTGCGGGAAACTATGGCTACACCTTC
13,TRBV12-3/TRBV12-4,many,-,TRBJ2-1,CASSWVLSAEQFF,TGTGCCAGCAGTTGGGTCCTCTCAGCGGAGCAGTTCTTC
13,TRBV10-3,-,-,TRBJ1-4,CASKQGWDEKLFF,TGTGCCTCAAAGCAGGGGTGGGATGAAAAACTGTTTTTT
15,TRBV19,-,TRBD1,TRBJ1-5,CASIAGQGRNQPQHF,TGTGCCAGTATCGCGGGACAGGGGCGGAATCAGCCCCAGCATTTT
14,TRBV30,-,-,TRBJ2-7,CAWSVSAGRDEQYF,TGTGCCTGGAGTGTATCTGCGGGAAGGGACGAGCAGTACTTC
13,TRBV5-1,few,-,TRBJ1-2,CATAQAGQSGYTF,TGCGCCACCGCCCAAGCAGGACAAAGTGGCTACACCTTC
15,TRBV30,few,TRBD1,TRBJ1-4,CAWSPGTATNEKLFF,TGTGCCTGGAGCCCAGGGACAGCCACTAATGAAAAACTGTTTTTT
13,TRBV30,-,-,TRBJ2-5,CAWAGGNQETQYF,TGTGCCTGGGCGGGCGGGAACCAAGAGACCCAGTACTTC
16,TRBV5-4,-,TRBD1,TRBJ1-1,CASSFRDRVLYTEAFF,TGTGCCAGCAGCTTCCGGGACAGGGTATTGTACACTGAAGCTTTCTTT
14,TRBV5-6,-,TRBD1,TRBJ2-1,CASIPGQGYNEQFF,TGTGCCAGCATCCCGGGACAGGGATACAATGAGCAGTTCTTC
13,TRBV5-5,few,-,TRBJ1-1,CASSLDRVTEAFF,TGTGCCAGCAGCTTGGACAGGGTCACTGAAGCTTTCTTT
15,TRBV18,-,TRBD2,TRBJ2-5,CASSPWLAGVETQYF,TGTGCCAGCTCACCATGGCTAGCGGGAGTAGAGACCCAGTACTTC
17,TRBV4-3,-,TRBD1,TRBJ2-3,CASSQSIPGQGTDTQYF,TGCGCCAGCAGCCAGTCCATTCCGGGACAGGGGACAGATACGCAGTATTTT
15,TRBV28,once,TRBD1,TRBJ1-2,CASSLGQGRNYGYTF,TGTGCCAGCAGTTTGGGACAGGGCCGGAACTATGGCTACACCTTC
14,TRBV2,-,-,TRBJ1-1,CASSESGLNTEAFF,TGTGCCAGCAGTGAGTCCGGGTTGAACACTGAAGCTTTCTTT
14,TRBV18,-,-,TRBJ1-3,CASSPGDGGNTIYF,TGTGCCAGCTCACCAGGAGACGGAGGAAACACCATATATTTT
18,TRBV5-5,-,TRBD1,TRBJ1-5,CASSKLGHDRVVDQPQHF,TGTGCCAGCAGCAAATTAGGACACGACAGGGTTGTAGACCAGCCCCAGCATTTT
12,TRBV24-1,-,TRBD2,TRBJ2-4,CATSDAGDIQYF,TGTGCCACCAGTGATGCGGGGGACATTCAGTACTTC
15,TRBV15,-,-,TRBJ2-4,CATSRDPSRGNIQYF,TGTGCCACCAGCAGAGATCCTAGCAGGGGAAACATTCAGTACTTC
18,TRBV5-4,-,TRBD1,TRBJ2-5,CASSGGQGARVTEETQYF,TGTGCCAGCAGCGGGGGACAGGGGGCTAGGGTTACTGAAGAGACCCAGTACTTC
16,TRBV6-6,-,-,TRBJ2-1,CASSPRDSSSYNEQFF,TGTGCCAGCAGTCCCCGGGACTCAAGCTCCTACAATGAGCAGTTCTTC
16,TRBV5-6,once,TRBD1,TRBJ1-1,CASTPGRGRGSTEAFF,TGTGCCAGCACCCCGGGAAGGGGGCGCGGGTCCACTGAAGCTTTCTTT
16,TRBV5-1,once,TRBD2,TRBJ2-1,CASSNVLAGENNEQFF,TGCGCCAGCAGCAACGTACTAGCGGGGGAGAACAATGAGCAGTTCTTC
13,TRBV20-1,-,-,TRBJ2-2,CSASLGWDGELFF,TGCAGTGCTAGTTTAGGGTGGGACGGGGAGCTGTTTTTT
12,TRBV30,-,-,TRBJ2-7,CAWGDTGLEQYF,TGTGCCTGGGGTGATACGGGTTTAGAGCAGTACTTC
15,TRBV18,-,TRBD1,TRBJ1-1,CASSHRTGANTEAFF,TGTGCCAGCTCACACAGAACAGGGGCGAACACTGAAGCTTTCTTT
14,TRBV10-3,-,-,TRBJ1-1,CAISESMTNTEAFF,TGTGCCATCAGTGAGTCTATGACGAACACTGAAGCTTTCTTT
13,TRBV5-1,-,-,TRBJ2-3,CAASGARTDTQYF,TGCGCCGCAAGCGGTGCCAGGACAGATACGCAGTATTTT
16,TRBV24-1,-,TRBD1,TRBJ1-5,CATRTVRQGSNQPQHF,TGTGCCACCAGAACTGTCCGACAGGGGAGCAATCAGCCCCAGCATTTT
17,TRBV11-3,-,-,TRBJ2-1,CASSFVGGMSSYNEQFF,TGTGCCAGCAGCTTCGTCGGCGGGATGAGCTCCTACAATGAGCAGTTCTTC
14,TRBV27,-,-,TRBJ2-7,CASSSSWESIEQYF,TGTGCCAGCAGTTCGTCTTGGGAATCGATCGAGCAGTACTTC
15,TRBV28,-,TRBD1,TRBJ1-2,CASNSPTGALTSYTF,TGTGCCAGCAACAGCCCGACAGGGGCTCTGACTAGCTACACCTTC
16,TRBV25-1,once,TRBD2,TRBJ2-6,CASSLAGNSGANVLTF,TGTGCCAGCAGTCTAGCGGGGAACTCTGGGGCCAACGTCCTGACTTTC
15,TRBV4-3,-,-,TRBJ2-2,CASSLNGHNTGELFF,TGCGCCAGCAGCCTAAACGGGCACAACACCGGGGAGCTGTTTTTT